These 21 T cell receptor beta chains originate from one sample sequenced in a study of T cells in Graves' hyperthyroidism and ophthalmopathy. From RNA transcripts, TCR beta CDR3 regions were amplified. TCR CDR3 regions were first amplified by RT-PCR with HTBI primers. Using its own MiXCR run on the multiplex PCR reads, TCRdb lists one record per CDR3 protein. The data contain about 350,000 distinct CDR3 sequences, about 14% of them singletons. Sequenced sample: blood. All receptors derive from a woman aged 25 to 39 with Graves' hyperthyroidism.

The rearrangement links TRBV20-1 to TRBJ2-5, with no clear D. CDR1 and CDR2 from the germline V gene are DFQATT and SNEGSKA (reference sequence). V dropped 3 bases and J dropped 1 base, with 9 bases sitting between them. CDR3 length: 13 residues. The CDR3 nucleotides are TGCAGTGCTAGGGTGGCAGGCCAAGAGACCCAGTACTTC. Translation: CSARVAGQETQYF.

This clonotype was recorded a few times. CDR3 in DNA: TGCAGTGCTAGTGGACAGTACCTGAACACTGAAGCTTTCTTT. It specifies CSASGQYLNTEAFF. The chain carries TRBV20-1 and TRBJ1-1, with D maybe TRBD1 (6 bases). This CDR3 region has 14 residues. The V and J ends lost 3 bases and 0 bases respectively, with 11 bases between them. CDR1 and CDR2 from the germline V gene are DFQATT and SNEGSKA (reference sequence).

This chain connects TRBV4-3 to TRBJ2-3, with D possibly being TRBD1 or TRBD2 (7 bases each). CDR1 is LGHNA and CDR2 is YSLEER in the germline V gene. This CDR3 has 16 amino acids. With 1 base removed from V and 3 bases from J, the gap between germline ends came to 14 bases. The CDR3 DNA reads TGCGCCAGCAGCCAAGCACAGGGGAGGGGAACAGATACGCAGTATTTT. This translates into CASSQAQGRGTDTQYF.

At least ten counts were recorded for this clonotype. The chain combines TRBV9 with TRBJ1-1, with D perhaps matching TRBD1 (5 bases). The length of the CDR3 is 16 residues. Germline loops: CDR1 SGDLS, CDR2 YYNGEE. V was shortened by 0 bases and J by 3 bases, with 15 bases between the two germline ends. CDR3 nucleotide sequence: TGTGCCAGCAGCGTAGAGGCGGGGCGTGGGTACACTGAAGCTTTCTTT. Protein: CASSVEAGRGYTEAFF.

This clonotype was detected many times. The chain recombines TRBV12-3 or TRBV12-4 with TRBJ2-7, with 9 bases fitting TRBD1. The trim removed 8 bases at V and 2 bases at J, leaving 7 bases unmatched. The CDR3 is made up of 14 amino acids. CDR3 in DNA: TGTGCCAGCGGCGACCGACAGGGGGCCTACGAGCAGTACTTC. This sequence encodes CASGDRQGAYEQYF.

In this sample, this clonotype turned up a few times. The V call is TRBV18, the J call TRBJ1-4; D is perhaps TRBD1 (6 bases). The V end lost 4 bases, the J end lost 3 bases, and 9 bases lay between the germline ends. The CDR3 spans 14 residues. The germline V gene encodes CDR1 KGHSH and CDR2 LQKENI. CDR3 region: CASSLGQSNEKLFF. The CDR3 coding sequence is TGTGCCAGCTCACTTGGACAGTCTAATGAAAAACTGTTTTTT. Full variable domain (remainder filled in from reference TRBV18 and TRBJ1-4): NAGVMQNPRHLVRRRGQEARLRCSPMKGHSHVYWYRQLPEEGLKFMVYLQKENIIDESGMPKERFSAEFPKEGPSILRIQQVVRGDSAAYFCASSLGQSNEKLFFGSGTQLSVL.

This clonotype was detected only a few times. The CDR3 region has the DNA TGTGCCAGCAGTTACGAGGGCGGGAGGGCCTTGTTGAATGAGCAGTTCTTC. Protein product: CASSYEGGRALLNEQFF. The chain combines TRBV6-5 with TRBJ2-1; 9 bases are a match to TRBD2. Germline V gene lookup returns CDR1 MNHEY and CDR2 SVGAGI. The CDR3 runs to 17 residues. V lost 2 bases to trimming and J lost 7 bases; unmatched junction nucleotides: 12.

Ten or more counts support this clonotype. The chain joins TRBV15 to TRBJ2-5; D is unresolved. V was clipped by 5 bases and J by 3 bases, with 10 bases between them. Germline CDR1 reads LNHNV; CDR2 reads YYDKDF (reference sequence). This CDR3 is built from 13 residues. This CDR3 reads CATSFGRKETQYF. The CDR3 DNA follows: TGTGCCACCAGCTTTGGACGGAAAGAGACCCAGTACTTC. The full variable domain, completed using reference TRBV15 and TRBJ2-5, is DAMVIQNPRYQVTQFGKPVTLSCSQTLNHNVMYWYQQKSSQAPKLLFHYYDKDFNNEADTPDNFQSRRPNTSFCFLDIRSPGLGDTAMYLCATSFGRKETQYFGPGTRLLVL.

Notes on this clonotype: A clone one base away is much larger, so this may be a read error. The rearrangement uses TRBV7-8 and TRBJ2-2; 9 bases are shared with TRBD1. The CDR3 contains 15 residues. Per germline, CDR1 SGHVS and CDR2 FQNEAQ. The CDR3 spells CASSARDRATGELYF. The CDR3, as DNA: TGTGCCAGCAGCGCCCGGGACAGGGCCACCGGGGAGCTGTATTTT.

The chain joins TRBV3-1 to TRBJ1-1; weak D call: TRBD1 (6 bases). Trimming removed 6 bases from V and 4 bases from J, with 15 bases in between. CDR3 length: 14 amino acids. CDR1 is LGHDT, CDR2 YNNKEL, per germline (reference sequence). Written as DNA, the CDR3 is TGTGCCAGCAGGGAATCAGGGGTCGGCACTGAAGCTTTCTTT. Translated: CASRESGVGTEAFF.

CDR3 nucleotides: TGTGCCAACAGCTTAGGACAGTTGGCTTTCTTT. This encodes CANSLGQLAFF. V is TRBV6-5 and J is TRBJ1-1; possible D gene TRBD1, 6 bases. The CDR3 extends over 11 amino acids. The germline V gene encodes CDR1 MNHEY and CDR2 SVGAGI. V was clipped by 10 bases and J by 11 bases, with 17 bases between them.

The sample holds many counts of this clonotype. V and J are TRBV7-6 and TRBJ2-1; D might be TRBD1 (5 bases). Per germline, CDR1 SGHVS and CDR2 FNYEAQ. V lost 2 bases to trimming and J lost 9 bases, with 17 bases between them. The CDR3 extends over 15 amino acids. The CDR3 bases are TGTGCCAGCAGCTTAAGGCAGGGCGTTGTGGGTGAGCAGTTCTTC. It yields the protein CASSLRQGVVGEQFF.

This clonotype has ten or more counts. The chain employs TRBV24-1 and TRBJ2-2; D might be TRBD1 (6 bases). The CDR3 runs to 20 residues. Trimming left V 4 bases short and J 3 bases short, with 26 bases between. The V gene's germline CDR1 is KGHDR and CDR2 SFDVKD. The CDR3 sequence is CATSDSVEARWGHHTGELFF. In nucleotides, the CDR3 is TGTGCCACCAGTGACTCCGTCGAGGCTCGCTGGGGACACCACACCGGGGAGCTGTTTTTT.

At least ten counts were recorded for this clonotype. This chain connects TRBV19 to TRBJ2-5; TRBD2 might be the D (6 bases). The CDR3 has 14 residues. Germline CDR1 LNHDA, CDR2 SQIVND (reference sequence). This chain's CDR3 is CVLRSGGKGETQYF. The CDR3, as DNA: TGTGTGTTGAGGTCCGGCGGGAAGGGGGAGACCCAGTACTTC. The complete variable domain, with remaining parts taken from reference TRBV19 and TRBJ2-5, reads DGGITQSPKYLFRKEGQNVTLSCEQNLNHDAMYWYRQDPGQGLRLIYYSQIVNDFQKGDIAEGYSVSREKKESFPLTVTSAQKNPTAFYLCVLRSGGKGETQYFGPGTRLLVL.

The table lists this clonotype with many counts. This chain uses TRBV6-1 with TRBJ2-2, with D possibly TRBD1 on 6 matching bases. This CDR3 region has 14 residues. CDR1 and CDR2 (germline): MNHNS, SASEGT. V was pared by 8 bases and J by 6 bases, with 16 bases between. In DNA, the CDR3 is TGTGCCAGCTATGGACAGCGGCGGTCCGGGGAGCTGTTTTTT. This translates into CASYGQRRSGELFF.

V and J are TRBV19 and TRBJ2-3; no clear D. CDR3 length: 13 residues. CDR1 LNHDA and CDR2 SQIVND come from the germline V gene (reference sequence). Trimming stripped 1 base from V and 4 bases from J, with 6 bases between. The CDR3 protein is CASSIVLPDTQYF. The CDR3 DNA follows: TGTGCCAGTAGTATAGTTCTCCCAGATACGCAGTATTTT. Complete variable domain (other parts from reference TRBV19 and TRBJ2-3): DGGITQSPKYLFRKEGQNVTLSCEQNLNHDAMYWYRQDPGQGLRLIYYSQIVNDFQKGDIAEGYSVSREKKESFPLTVTSAQKNPTAFYLCASSIVLPDTQYFGPGTRLTVL.

This clonotype has just a few counts. The rearrangement uses TRBV20-1 and TRBJ1-2; no clear D. Germline V gives CDR1 DFQATT, CDR2 SNEGSKA (reference sequence). Trimming cost V 1 base and J 4 bases, with 13 bases left between them. This CDR3 has 14 residues. CDR3 nucleotides: TGCAGTGCTAGAGCCCTCTCGGGGTCCTATGGCTACACCTTC. Protein: CSARALSGSYGYTF.

This clonotype was counted only a few times. This chain links TRBV9 with TRBJ1-1; D is ambiguous. Germline loops: CDR1 SGDLS, CDR2 YYNGEE. V was cut by 0 bases and J by 4 bases, with 10 bases left in between. CDR3 length: 14 residues. CDR3 amino acids: CASSVAVVGTEAFF. The CDR3 DNA sequence: TGTGCCAGCAGCGTAGCCGTGGTAGGCACTGAAGCTTTCTTT.

The table lists this clonotype with many counts. The V gene is TRBV12-3 or TRBV12-4, the J gene TRBJ1-2; D unresolved. V was clipped by 6 bases and J by 4 bases, with 9 bases between them. This CDR3 region has 12 residues. In nucleotides, the CDR3 is TGTGCCAGCAGCCGTTCCTCCTATGGCTACACCTTC. Translating gives CASSRSSYGYTF.

CDR3 region: CASIRGGGEQPQHF. CDR3 bases: TGTGCCAGCATCCGGGGCGGTGGAGAGCAGCCCCAGCATTTT. The chain recombines TRBV6-4 with TRBJ1-5; tentative D call: TRBD1 (5 bases). Germline CDR1 and CDR2: MRHNA and SNTAGT. V dropped 7 bases and J dropped 7 bases, with 17 bases sitting between them. There are 14 residues in the CDR3.

The chain combines TRBV16 with TRBJ2-1; TRBD1 or TRBD2 may be the D gene (6 bases each). Germline V gene lookup returns CDR1 KGHSY and CDR2 FQNENV. This CDR3 comprises 20 residues. V lost 1 base, J lost 2 bases, and 24 bases lay in between. Here the CDR3 reads CASSQFWSIRGAAPYNEQFF. CDR3 nucleotide sequence: TGTGCCAGCAGCCAATTTTGGTCTATTAGGGGGGCCGCACCCTACAATGAGCAGTTCTTC.